Shown below are 10 T cell receptor beta chains from a single sample sequenced in a study of immune evolution from preneoplasia to lung adenocarcinoma (dated by TCRdb to the early 2020s). Libraries were prepared through the immunoSEQ multiplex PCR assay. Sourced from immuneACCESS, this table was stored by TCRdb with only in-frame sequences that have V and J called. A share of the clones is absent; for the studies checked, an unresolved V gene accounts for under half, and the remainder has no known explanation. The sample table holds under 15,000 clones, of which 85% were seen once. Roughly 3.1% of the sample belongs to the ten largest clones. What was sequenced was FFPE lung adenocarcinoma in situ tissue. The intended sense of this specimen's cell subset or site label: preinvasive adenocarcinoma in situ (AIS). The receptors originated from an older donor with lung adenocarcinoma.

This chain joins TRBV7-2 and TRBJ1-4, with TRBD1 as a possible D gene (5 bases). The V end was cut by 5 bases, the J end by 7 bases, with 11 bases between. This CDR3 comprises 13 residues. CDR1 and CDR2 from the germline V gene are SGHTA and FQGNSA. This chain's CDR3 is CASSARRGEKLFF. In nucleotides, the CDR3 is TGTGCCAGCAGCGCCCGGAGGGGTGAAAAACTGTTTTTT.

The chain combines TRBV28 with TRBJ2-5; D unresolved. Trimming removed 5 bases at V and 2 bases at J, with 15 bases between. Germline V gene data show CDR1 as MDHEN and CDR2 as SYDVKM. The CDR3 extends over 15 amino acids. The CDR3 loop is CASSPYDRLQETQYF. The CDR3 DNA is TGTGCCAGCAGTCCATACGACCGTCTGCAAGAGACCCAGTACTTC.

This sequence joins TRBV9 and TRBJ1-2; tentatively, D is TRBD1 (6 bases). The CDR3 is made up of 16 amino acids. The V end was cut by 4 bases, the J end by 6 bases, with 22 bases between. CDR1 and CDR2 from the germline V gene are SGDLS and YYNGEE. The CDR3 spells CASSRTAREVTDGYTF. In DNA, the CDR3 is TGTGCCAGCAGCCGGACAGCCCGGGAGGTGACAGATGGCTACACCTTC. The full variable domain, its missing parts supplied by reference TRBV9 and TRBJ1-2, is DSGVTQTPKHLITATGQRVTLRCSPRSGDLSVYWYQQSLDQGLQFLIQYYNGEERAKGNILERFSAQQFPDLHSELNLSSLELGDSALYFCASSRTAREVTDGYTFGSGTRLTVV.

The V and J genes are TRBV7-8 and TRBJ2-1; 7 nucleotides match TRBD2. The CDR3 has 15 residues. The germline V gene has CDR1 SGHVS and CDR2 FQNEAQ. V lost 5 bases to trimming and J lost 5 bases; unmatched junction nucleotides: 9. CDR3 residues: CASSGPGLPDNEQFF. The CDR3 DNA reads as TGTGCCAGCAGCGGCCCGGGACTACCTGACAATGAGCAGTTCTTC.

This sequence joins TRBV4-2 and TRBJ2-1; D is possibly TRBD2 (7 bases). Trimming stripped 1 base from V and 2 bases from J, with 15 bases between. Germline CDR1 is LGHNA and CDR2 is YNFKEQ. The CDR3 consists of 17 residues. Here the CDR3 reads CASSQAGASGPYNEQFF. In nucleotides, the CDR3 is TGTGCCAGCAGCCAAGCGGGGGCTAGCGGTCCCTACAATGAGCAGTTCTTC.

This clone turned up a few times. The chain uses TRBV4-2 and TRBJ2-2, with D maybe TRBD2 (6 bases). V was clipped by 3 bases and J by 3 bases, with 8 bases between them. Germline values: CDR1 LGHNA, CDR2 YNFKEQ. The CDR3 is 14 amino acids. This CDR3 is CASSQDYHTGELFF. The CDR3 DNA is TGTGCCAGCAGCCAGGACTACCACACCGGGGAGCTGTTTTTT.

V is TRBV19 and J is TRBJ2-4; no reliable D call. This CDR3 has 15 residues. The germline CDR1 and CDR2 sequences are LNHDA and SQIVND (reference sequence). Trimming shortened V by 4 bases and J by 0 bases, and 10 bases separated the two germline ends. The CDR3, as DNA: TGTGCCAGTAGTACGCTGGGGTTAGCCAAAAACATTCAGTACTTC. As protein: CASSTLGLAKNIQYF.

The chain uses TRBV9 and TRBJ2-3; weak D call: TRBD1 (6 bases). Germline CDR1 is SGDLS and CDR2 is YYNGEE. The CDR3 runs 16 residues. Deletions cut 0 bases from V and 9 bases from J, with 20 bases between. The CDR3: CASSVGQGPTPGTQYF. CDR3 in DNA: TGTGCCAGCAGCGTAGGTCAGGGGCCTACACCGGGGACGCAGTATTTT.

V usage is TRBV28 and J usage is TRBJ2-4; possible D gene TRBD1, 6 bases. Between the trimmed V and J ends, which lost 6 bases and 4 bases, there was a span of 22 bases. The CDR3 covers 17 residues. Germline V lookup: CDR1 MDHEN, CDR2 SYDVKM. The CDR3 coding sequence is TGTGCCAGCAGCCCCCGGGACATAGGTTATATAAAAAACATTCAGTACTTC. Translated, it gives CASSPRDIGYIKNIQYF.

A few counts support this clone. The chain has TRBV5-1 and TRBJ1-2; D may be TRBD1 (5 bases). Trimming pared 4 bases from V and 8 bases from J, leaving 15 bases between. The V gene's germline CDR1 is SGHRS and CDR2 YFSETQ. This CDR3 spans 13 amino acids. In nucleotides, the CDR3 is TGCGCCAGCAGCCTTGGGACCACGGGGGGCTACACCTTC. Amino acid sequence: CASSLGTTGGYTF.